The clone carrying this T cell receptor beta chain appeared once. Here immunoSEQ multiplex PCR was the method, and the copy in TCRdb shows in-frame clones only, minus some. The sample shows 280,000 or so clones, 65% to 90% of them seen only once. This sample was included in a study of blood T cell repertoires in COVID-19. In the study overall: The samples span acute and convalescent COVID-19 from the United States, Italy and Spain. T cells, B-cell-depleted T cells, or PBMCs supplied cDNA or gDNA.

The ends were cut back, 1 base at V and 4 bases at J, with 11 bases in the middle. There are 15 residues in the CDR3. Germline lookup yields CDR1 MGHRA and CDR2 YSYEKL. This clonotype originated in a human donor in a cohort sampled during active COVID-19. The sequenced sample was peripheral blood. The V call is TRBV4-1, the J call TRBJ1-5, with D possibly matching TRBD1 (6 bases). The CDR3 sequence: CASSQVRDRNQPQHF. The CDR3 nucleotides read TGCGCCAGCAGCCAAGTGCGAGACAGGAATCAGCCCCAGCATTTT.